One and the same sample provided the 22 T cell receptor beta chains below, sequenced in a study of regulatory T cells in long-lasting Graves disease. Time point of the sample: newly diagnosed GD, antithyroid drugs for less than 3 months. PBMC-derived RNA was used for the TCR library. According to the study, TCR beta libraries were built with iRepertoire HTBI primers and CDR3-region Arm-PCR. Each CDR3 protein gets one entry after TCRdb re-called the multiplex PCR reads with MiXCR. The table shows about 350,000 distinct CDR3 sequences, with about a sixth occurring only once. Separately, the same data were catalogued under a study of T cells in Graves' hyperthyroidism and ophthalmopathy.

The specimen was peripheral blood mononuclear cells (PBMCs), collected at new diagnosis, from a patient treated with antithyroid drugs. These receptors were collected from a man aged 40-50 years with Graves disease.

With regard to this clonotype: The junction and the germline gene differ at one end; a read error may be behind it. V gene TRBV5-1 combines with J gene TRBJ2-3, with 15 bases that match TRBD2. Germline values: CDR1 SGHRS, CDR2 YFSETQ. This CDR3 is 19 amino acids long. CDR3 in amino acids: CASSSPWTSGGAWTDTQYF. DNA of the CDR3: TGTGCCAGCAGTTCCCCCTGGACTAGCGGGGGGGCTTGGACAGATACGCAGTATTTT.

This clonotype was recorded a few times. The chain couples TRBV5-1 to TRBJ1-2, with D possibly matching TRBD1 (5 bases). The ends were cut back, 6 bases at V and 6 bases at J, with 27 bases in the middle. The CDR3 runs to 17 residues. The germline gives CDR1 SGHRS, CDR2 YFSETQ. The CDR3 bases are TGCGCCAGCAACCCTGGGGCTGCATTTCCCGAAGAGGATGGCTACACCTTC. Protein: CASNPGAAFPEEDGYTF.

As to this clonotype: A clone one base away is much larger, so this may be a read error. The CDR3 carries no conserved terminal phenylalanine or tryptophan, so it likely arises from a read error. V is TRBV2 and J is TRBJ1-4, with D perhaps TRBD1 (5 bases). Looked up from germline, CDR1 is SNHLY and CDR2 is FYNNEI. The CDR3 is 13 residues long. The ends were cut back, 2 bases at V and 9 bases at J, with 10 bases in the middle. CDR3 DNA: TGTGCCAGCAGTGAATGGAGGGGACAAAAACTGTTTATT. This gives the protein CASSEWRGQKLFI.

This clonotype was seen ten or more times. This sequence joins TRBV27 and TRBJ2-3; no firm D call. Germline lookup yields CDR1 MNHEY and CDR2 SMNVEV (reference sequence). The CDR3 contains 12 residues. V dropped 6 bases and J dropped 4 bases, with 8 bases sitting between them. The CDR3 sequence is CASRDESDTQYF. DNA of the CDR3: TGTGCCAGCAGGGACGAATCAGATACGCAGTATTTT.

This clonotype was observed a few times. The chain uses TRBV2 and TRBJ2-7, with no clear D. Trimming pared 2 bases from V and 3 bases from J, leaving 8 bases between. The germline V gene has CDR1 SNHLY and CDR2 FYNNEI. The CDR3 is made up of 13 amino acids. DNA for the CDR3: TGTGCCAGCAGTGAACCAAGATTCTACGAGCAGTACTTC. This sequence encodes CASSEPRFYEQYF.

This clonotype was seen at least ten times. J is TRBJ2-3 and V is TRBV12-3 or TRBV12-4, with 7 bases aligning to TRBD1. This CDR3 has 18 amino acids. Trimming cost V 3 bases and J 2 bases; bases outside gene matches: 14. The CDR3 sequence is CASSFPTPQQGFTDTQYF. In nucleotides, the CDR3 is TGTGCCAGCAGTTTTCCCACGCCCCAACAGGGGTTCACAGATACGCAGTATTTT.

This clonotype was detected many times. The chain uses TRBV6-1 and TRBJ2-7, with 7 positions matching TRBD2. This CDR3 has 15 amino acids. Germline lookup yields CDR1 MNHNS and CDR2 SASEGT. Losses at the gene ends were 7 bases for V and 4 bases for J; bases not matched to a gene: 13. CDR3: CASTENLAVAYEQYF. The CDR3, as DNA: TGTGCCAGCACCGAAAACCTAGCGGTGGCTTACGAGCAGTACTTC.

The rearrangement joins TRBV20-1 to TRBJ1-4; no clear D gene. V dropped 3 bases and J dropped 2 bases, with 10 bases sitting between them. Per germline, CDR1 DFQATT and CDR2 SNEGSKA (reference sequence). There are 14 residues in the CDR3. CDR3 nucleotide sequence: TGCAGTGCTAGCCCGGGCCATACTAATGAAAAACTGTTTTTT. The encoded protein is CSASPGHTNEKLFF.

This clonotype was counted many times. This chain uses TRBV5-4 with TRBJ2-1; weak D call: TRBD2 (5 bases). The germline V gene has CDR1 SGHNT and CDR2 YYREEE (reference sequence). Trimming shortened V by 0 bases and J by 5 bases, and 12 bases separated the two germline ends. The CDR3 runs 15 residues. Here the CDR3 reads CASSLARGFNNEQFF. The CDR3 bases are TGTGCCAGCAGCTTGGCCCGGGGTTTTAACAATGAGCAGTTCTTC.

In the case of this clonotype: Germline and junction disagree at one end, which may indicate a read error. V is TRBV30 and J is TRBJ2-7; a possible D gene is TRBD2 (5 bases). This CDR3 has 13 residues. From germline, CDR1 is GTSNPN and CDR2 SVGIG (reference sequence). CDR3 nucleotides: TGTGCCTGGAGTTCGGGGATCTCCTCCGAGCAGTACTTC. Translating gives CAWSSGISSEQYF. The complete variable domain, with remaining parts taken from reference TRBV30 and TRBJ2-7, reads SQTIHQWPATLVQPVGSPLSLECTVEGTSNPNLYWYRQAAGRGLQLLFYSVGIGQISSEVPQNLSASRPQDRQFILSSKKLLLSDSGFYLCAWSSGISSEQYFGPGTRLTVT.

The chain employs TRBV27 and TRBJ2-7; TRBD2 is a possible D gene (5 bases). The V end lost 0 bases, the J end lost 2 bases, and 11 bases lay between the germline ends. This CDR3 has 15 amino acids. Germline loops: CDR1 MNHEY, CDR2 SMNVEV (reference sequence). Written as DNA, the CDR3 is TGTGCCAGCAGTTTATCGGGAGCTAGAGCCTACGAGCAGTACTTC. It is translated as CASSLSGARAYEQYF.

In this sample, this clonotype turned up many times. The genes are TRBV2 and TRBJ1-1; D remains unclear. CDR3 length: 14 amino acids. Trimming removed 5 bases at V and 0 bases at J, with 10 bases between. From germline, CDR1 is SNHLY and CDR2 FYNNEI. CDR3 DNA: TGTGCCAGCAGTTGGACCGCGTTGAACACTGAAGCTTTCTTT. This translates into CASSWTALNTEAFF.

This clonotype was recorded many times. The rearrangement links TRBV20-1 to TRBJ2-7, with 7 bases aligning to TRBD1. Trimming cost V 1 base and J 2 bases; bases outside gene matches: 5. The CDR3 consists of 14 residues. Per germline, CDR1 DFQATT and CDR2 SNEGSKA (reference sequence). The CDR3 is CSARGGQPPYEQYF. CDR3 bases: TGCAGTGCTAGAGGGGGACAGCCTCCCTACGAGCAGTACTTC.

The chain employs TRBV28 and TRBJ2-7; D possibly matches TRBD1 or TRBD2 (6 bases each). The V gene lost 1 base and the J gene lost 5 bases, with 9 bases spanning the gap. This CDR3 is 13 amino acids long. The germline gives CDR1 MDHEN, CDR2 SYDVKM. CDR3 sequence: CASSLYGGHEQYF. CDR3 nucleotide sequence: TGTGCCAGCAGTTTATATGGGGGGCACGAGCAGTACTTC.

The count of this clonotype is one. One end of the junction fails to match germline, which may point to a read error. V is TRBV7-2 and J is TRBJ2-3; 7 bases are shared with TRBD1. Matching the DNA end better, TRBJ2-5 makes the J call doubtful. There are 14 residues in the CDR3. Germline-derived CDR1 and CDR2 are SGHTA and FQGNSA. The CDR3, as DNA: TGCGCCAGCAGCCAACAACAGGGGCGTGAGACCCAGTACTTC. Its translation: CASSQQQGRETQYF.

In its sample, this clonotype was seen a few times. The chain uses TRBV5-4 and TRBJ2-2; unclear D gene. The CDR3 runs to 14 residues. The V end lost 2 bases, the J end lost 0 bases, and 5 bases lay between the germline ends. The germline V gene has CDR1 SGHNT and CDR2 YYREEE (reference sequence). In nucleotides, the CDR3 is TGTGCCAGCAGCTTCGTCGCGAACACCGGGGAGCTGTTTTTT. Translating gives CASSFVANTGELFF. The variable domain in full, completed from reference TRBV5-4 and TRBJ2-2, reads ETGVTQSPTHLIKTRGQQVTLRCSSQSGHNTVSWYQQALGQGPQFIFQYYREEENGRGNFPPRFSGLQFPNYSSELNVNALELDDSALYLCASSFVANTGELFFGEGSRLTVL.

V usage is TRBV12-3 or TRBV12-4 and J usage is TRBJ2-2, with TRBD2 matching over 12 bases. With 7 bases clipped from V and 7 bases from J, the junction kept 13 bases outside the gene matches. This CDR3 has 17 amino acids. This CDR3 is CASNLHLAGGRVGELFF. CDR3 DNA sequence: TGTGCCAGCAACCTACACCTAGCGGGGGGGCGAGTCGGGGAGCTGTTTTTT.

This clonotype has at least ten counts. V is TRBV6-2 or TRBV6-3 and J is TRBJ2-2; perhaps TRBD1 as D (6 bases). Germline CDR1 is MNHEY and CDR2 is SVGEGT. The V end was cut by 0 bases, the J end by 0 bases, with 11 bases between. This CDR3 comprises 17 residues. CDR3 protein: CASSYSLEGANTGELFF. The CDR3 region has the DNA TGTGCCAGCAGTTACTCGCTAGAGGGGGCGAACACCGGGGAGCTGTTTTTT.

This clonotype was recorded at least ten times. The chain joins TRBV12-5 to TRBJ1-1; D is perhaps TRBD1 (5 bases). The CDR3 loop spans 13 amino acids. Trimming removed 3 bases at V and 3 bases at J, with 8 bases between. Per the germline V gene, CDR1 is LGHNT and CDR2 is FRNRAP. The chain's CDR3 is CASGLGVHTEAFF. CDR3 in DNA: TGTGCTAGTGGTTTAGGGGTTCACACTGAAGCTTTCTTT.

The CDR3 here is CASSFEGYKETQYF. The CDR3 DNA reads as TGCGCCAGCAGCTTCGAAGGCTACAAAGAGACCCAGTACTTC. The chain has TRBV5-1 and TRBJ2-5; unclear D gene. V shed 2 bases and J shed 3 bases, with 11 bases lying between them. CDR1 and CDR2 (germline): SGHRS, YFSETQ. The CDR3 extends over 14 amino acids.

This clonotype was seen ten or more times. The DNA of the CDR3 is TGTGCCAGCAGCTTAATTCAGTCAGGATCCTACGAGCAGTACTTC. This gives the protein CASSLIQSGSYEQYF. The chain has TRBV7-2 and TRBJ2-7; D is uncertain. Germline CDR1 is SGHTA and CDR2 is FQGNSA. This CDR3 contains 15 residues. The V end was cut by 2 bases, the J end by 1 base, with 12 bases between.

This clonotype has only a few counts. The chain has TRBV6-1 and TRBJ1-4, with no clear D. This CDR3 has 14 residues. V shed 1 base and J shed 8 bases, with 11 bases lying between them. Germline V lookup: CDR1 MNHNS, CDR2 SASEGT. The CDR3 DNA follows: TGTGCCAGCAGTGAAGTGGGCAGCCGAGAAAAACTGTTTTTT. It codes for CASSEVGSREKLFF.